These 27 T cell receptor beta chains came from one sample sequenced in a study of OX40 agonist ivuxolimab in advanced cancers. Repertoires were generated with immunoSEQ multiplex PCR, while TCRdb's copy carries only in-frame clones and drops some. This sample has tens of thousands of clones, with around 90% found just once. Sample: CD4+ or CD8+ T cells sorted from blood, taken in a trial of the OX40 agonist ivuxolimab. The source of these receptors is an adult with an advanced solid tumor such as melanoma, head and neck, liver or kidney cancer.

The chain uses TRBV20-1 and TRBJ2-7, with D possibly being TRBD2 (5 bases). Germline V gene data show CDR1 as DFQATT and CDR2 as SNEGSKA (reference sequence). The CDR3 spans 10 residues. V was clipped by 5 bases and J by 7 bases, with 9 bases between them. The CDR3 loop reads CSAEGAEQYF. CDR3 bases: TGCAGTGCTGAGGGAGCAGAGCAGTACTTC.

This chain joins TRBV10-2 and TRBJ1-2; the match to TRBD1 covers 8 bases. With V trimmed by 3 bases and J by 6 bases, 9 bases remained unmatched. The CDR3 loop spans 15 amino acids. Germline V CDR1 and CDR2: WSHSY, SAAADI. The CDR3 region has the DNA TGCGCCAGCAGTGATTACAGGGGGTCTAGCGATGGCTACACCTTC. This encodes CASSDYRGSSDGYTF.

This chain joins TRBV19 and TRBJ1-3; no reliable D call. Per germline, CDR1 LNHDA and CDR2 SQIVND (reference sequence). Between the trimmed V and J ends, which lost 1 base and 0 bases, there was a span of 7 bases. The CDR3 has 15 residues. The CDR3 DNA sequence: TGTGCCAGTAGTATAGCGATGGGCTCTGGAAACACCATATATTTT. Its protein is CASSIAMGSGNTIYF.

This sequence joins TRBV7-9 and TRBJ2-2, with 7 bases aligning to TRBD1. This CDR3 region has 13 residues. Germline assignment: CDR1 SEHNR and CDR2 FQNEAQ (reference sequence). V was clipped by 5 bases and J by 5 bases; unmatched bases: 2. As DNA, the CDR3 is TGTGCCAGCAGCCAGACAGGGACCGGGGAGCTGTTTTTT. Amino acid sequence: CASSQTGTGELFF.

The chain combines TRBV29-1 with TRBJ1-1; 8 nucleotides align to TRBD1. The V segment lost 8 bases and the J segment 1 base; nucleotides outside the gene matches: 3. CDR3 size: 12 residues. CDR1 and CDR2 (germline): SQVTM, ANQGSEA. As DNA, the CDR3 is TGCAGCTCTGGGACAGGGAACACTGAAGCTTTCTTT. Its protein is CSSGTGNTEAFF.

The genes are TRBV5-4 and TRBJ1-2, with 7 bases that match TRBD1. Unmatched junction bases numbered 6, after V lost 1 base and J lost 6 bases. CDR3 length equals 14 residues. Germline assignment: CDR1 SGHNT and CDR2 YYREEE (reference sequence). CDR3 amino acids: CASSLLEGAHGYTF. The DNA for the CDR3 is TGTGCCAGCAGCTTGTTAGAGGGGGCTCATGGCTACACCTTC.

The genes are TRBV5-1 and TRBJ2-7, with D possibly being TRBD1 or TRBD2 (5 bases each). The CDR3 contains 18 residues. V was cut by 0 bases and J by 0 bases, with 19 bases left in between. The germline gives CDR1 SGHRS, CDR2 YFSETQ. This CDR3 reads CASSLAAFSAGSSYEQYF. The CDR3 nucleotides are TGCGCCAGCAGCTTGGCCGCCTTCTCGGCAGGGAGCTCCTACGAGCAGTACTTC.

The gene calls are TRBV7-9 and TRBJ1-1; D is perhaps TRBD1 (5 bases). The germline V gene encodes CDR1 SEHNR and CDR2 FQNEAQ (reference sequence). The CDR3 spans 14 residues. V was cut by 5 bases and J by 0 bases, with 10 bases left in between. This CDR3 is CASSLSGLNTEAFF. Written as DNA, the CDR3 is TGTGCCAGCAGCCTCTCAGGGTTGAACACTGAAGCTTTCTTT. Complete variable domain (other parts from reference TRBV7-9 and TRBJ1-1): DTGVSQNPRHKITKRGQNVTFRCDPISEHNRLYWYRQTLGQGPEFLTYFQNEAQLEKSRLLSDRFSAERPKGSFSTLEIQRTEQGDSAMYLCASSLSGLNTEAFFGQGTRLTVV.

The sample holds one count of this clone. Here the CDR3 DNA reads TGTGCCACCAGCAGGTACCGGGACAGGGACGAGCAGTACTTC. As protein: CATSRYRDRDEQYF. The rearrangement links TRBV15 to TRBJ2-7; 9 nucleotides match TRBD1. The V and J ends lost 3 bases and 5 bases, in that order; junction bases with no gene match: 5. The CDR3 covers 14 residues. Germline V gene data show CDR1 as LNHNV and CDR2 as YYDKDF (reference sequence).

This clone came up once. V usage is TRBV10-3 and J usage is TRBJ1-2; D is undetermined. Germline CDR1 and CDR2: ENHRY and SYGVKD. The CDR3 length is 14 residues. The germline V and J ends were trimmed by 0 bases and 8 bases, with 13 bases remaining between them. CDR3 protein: CAISESGGVSGYTF. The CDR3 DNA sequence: TGTGCCATCAGTGAGTCGGGTGGTGTCTCCGGCTACACCTTC.

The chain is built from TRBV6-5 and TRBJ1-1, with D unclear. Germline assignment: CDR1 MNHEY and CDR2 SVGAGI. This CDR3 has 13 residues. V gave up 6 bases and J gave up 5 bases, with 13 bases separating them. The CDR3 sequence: CASRRLGRTEAFF. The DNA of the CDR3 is TGTGCCAGCAGAAGACTTGGGAGGACTGAAGCTTTCTTT.

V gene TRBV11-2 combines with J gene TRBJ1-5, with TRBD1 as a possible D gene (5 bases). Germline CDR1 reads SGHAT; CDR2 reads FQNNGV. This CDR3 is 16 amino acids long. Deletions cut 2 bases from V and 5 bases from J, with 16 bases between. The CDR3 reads CASSLFGAGIDQPQHF. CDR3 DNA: TGTGCCAGCAGCTTATTCGGGGCAGGGATTGATCAGCCCCAGCATTTT.

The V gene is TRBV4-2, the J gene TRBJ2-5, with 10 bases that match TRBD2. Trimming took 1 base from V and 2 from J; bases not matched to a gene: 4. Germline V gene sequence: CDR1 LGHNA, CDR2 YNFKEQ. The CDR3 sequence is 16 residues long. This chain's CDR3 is CASSQGWTSGQETQYF. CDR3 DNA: TGTGCCAGCAGCCAAGGATGGACTAGCGGACAAGAGACCCAGTACTTC.

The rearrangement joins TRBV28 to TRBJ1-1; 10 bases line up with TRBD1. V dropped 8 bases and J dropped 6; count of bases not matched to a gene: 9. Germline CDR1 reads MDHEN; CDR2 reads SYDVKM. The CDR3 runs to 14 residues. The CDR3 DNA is TGTGCCAGCCCCCCCTCCGGGACAGGGGCTGAAGCTTTCTTT. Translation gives CASPPSGTGAEAFF.

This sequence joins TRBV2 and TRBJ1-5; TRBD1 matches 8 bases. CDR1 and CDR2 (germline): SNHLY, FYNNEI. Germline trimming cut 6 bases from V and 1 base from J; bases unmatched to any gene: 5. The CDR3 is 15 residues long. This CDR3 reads CASRRTGFSNQPQHF. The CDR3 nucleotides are TGTGCCAGCAGGCGGACAGGGTTCAGCAATCAGCCCCAGCATTTT. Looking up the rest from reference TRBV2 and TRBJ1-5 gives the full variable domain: EPEVTQTPSHQVTQMGQEVILRCVPISNHLYFYWYRQILGQKVEFLVSFYNNEISEKSEIFDDQFSVERPDGSNFTLKIRSTKLEDSAMYFCASRRTGFSNQPQHFGDGTRLSIL.

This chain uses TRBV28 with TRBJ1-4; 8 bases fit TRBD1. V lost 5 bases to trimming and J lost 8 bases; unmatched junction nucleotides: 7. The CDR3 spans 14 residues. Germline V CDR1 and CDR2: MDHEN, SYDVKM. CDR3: CASSPGGRDEKLFF. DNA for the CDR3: TGTGCCAGCAGTCCAGGGGGCAGAGACGAAAAACTGTTTTTT.

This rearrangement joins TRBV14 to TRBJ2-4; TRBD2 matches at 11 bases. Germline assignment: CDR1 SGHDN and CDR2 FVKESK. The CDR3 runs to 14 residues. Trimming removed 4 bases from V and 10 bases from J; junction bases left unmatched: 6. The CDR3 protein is CASSPVAGGPIQYF. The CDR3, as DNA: TGTGCCAGCAGCCCAGTAGCGGGAGGGCCAATTCAGTACTTC.

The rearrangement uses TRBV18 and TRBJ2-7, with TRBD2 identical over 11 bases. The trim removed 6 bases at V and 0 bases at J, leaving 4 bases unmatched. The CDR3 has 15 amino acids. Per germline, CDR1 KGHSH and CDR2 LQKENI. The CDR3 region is CASSSGLAGSYEQYF. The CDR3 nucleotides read TGTGCCAGCTCGTCAGGACTAGCGGGCTCCTACGAGCAGTACTTC.

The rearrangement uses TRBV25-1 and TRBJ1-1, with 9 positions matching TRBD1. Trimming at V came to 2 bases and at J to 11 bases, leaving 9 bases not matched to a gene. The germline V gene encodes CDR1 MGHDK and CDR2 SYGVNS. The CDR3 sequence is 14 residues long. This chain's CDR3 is CASSEPRQGVIAFF. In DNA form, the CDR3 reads TGTGCCAGCAGTGAACCCAGACAGGGGGTGATCGCTTTCTTT.

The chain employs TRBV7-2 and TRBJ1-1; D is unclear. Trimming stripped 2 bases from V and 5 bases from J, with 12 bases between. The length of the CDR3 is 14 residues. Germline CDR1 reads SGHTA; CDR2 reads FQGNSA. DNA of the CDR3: TGTGCCAGCAGCTTATCGGGAGGGAGAACTGAAGCTTTCTTT. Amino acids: CASSLSGGRTEAFF.

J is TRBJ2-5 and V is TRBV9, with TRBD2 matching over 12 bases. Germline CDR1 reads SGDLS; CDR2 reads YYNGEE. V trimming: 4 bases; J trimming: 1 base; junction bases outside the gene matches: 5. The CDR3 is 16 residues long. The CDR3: CASSSGLAGRQETQYF. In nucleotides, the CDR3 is TGTGCCAGCAGCTCCGGACTAGCGGGGCGCCAAGAGACCCAGTACTTC.

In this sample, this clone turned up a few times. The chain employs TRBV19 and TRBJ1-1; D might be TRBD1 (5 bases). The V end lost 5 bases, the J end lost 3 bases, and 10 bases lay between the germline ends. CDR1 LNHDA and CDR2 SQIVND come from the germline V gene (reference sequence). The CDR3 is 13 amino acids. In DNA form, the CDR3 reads TGTGCCAGTAGTTACGCCAGGGACACTGAAGCTTTCTTT. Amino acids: CASSYARDTEAFF.

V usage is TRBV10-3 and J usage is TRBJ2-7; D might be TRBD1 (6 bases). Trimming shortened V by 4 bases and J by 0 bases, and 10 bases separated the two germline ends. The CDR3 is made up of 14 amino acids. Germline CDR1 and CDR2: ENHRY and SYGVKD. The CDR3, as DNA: TGTGCCATCAGTGGGACAGACAGCTCCTACGAGCAGTACTTC. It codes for CAISGTDSSYEQYF.

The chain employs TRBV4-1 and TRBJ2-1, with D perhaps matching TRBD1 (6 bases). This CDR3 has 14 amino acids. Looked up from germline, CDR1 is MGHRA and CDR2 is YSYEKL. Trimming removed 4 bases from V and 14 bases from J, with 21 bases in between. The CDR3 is CASSRDIDRPREFF. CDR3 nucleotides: TGCGCCAGCAGCCGGGACATAGACAGGCCCAGGGAGTTCTTC.

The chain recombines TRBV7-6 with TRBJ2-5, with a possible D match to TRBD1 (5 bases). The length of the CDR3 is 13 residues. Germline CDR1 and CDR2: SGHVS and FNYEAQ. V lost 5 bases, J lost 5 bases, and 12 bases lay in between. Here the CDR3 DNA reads TGTGCCAGCAGCCGTGACAGTGTGGAGACCCAGTACTTC. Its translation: CASSRDSVETQYF.

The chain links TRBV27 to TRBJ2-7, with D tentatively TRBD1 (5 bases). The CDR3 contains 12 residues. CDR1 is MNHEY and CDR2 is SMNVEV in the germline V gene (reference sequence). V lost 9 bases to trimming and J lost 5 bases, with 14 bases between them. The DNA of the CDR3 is TGTGCCAGAGGGGTCATGTTACACGAGCAGTACTTC. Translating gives CARGVMLHEQYF.

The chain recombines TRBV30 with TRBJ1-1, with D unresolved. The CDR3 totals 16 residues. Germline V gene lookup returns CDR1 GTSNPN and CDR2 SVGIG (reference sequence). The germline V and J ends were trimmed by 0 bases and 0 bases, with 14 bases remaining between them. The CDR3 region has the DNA TGTGCCTGGAGTGTAGGAGGGTTCAACATGAACACTGAAGCTTTCTTT. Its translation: CAWSVGGFNMNTEAFF. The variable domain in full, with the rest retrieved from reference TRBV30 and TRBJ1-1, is SQTIHQWPATLVQPVGSPLSLECTVEGTSNPNLYWYRQAAGRGLQLLFYSVGIGQISSEVPQNLSASRPQDRQFILSSKKLLLSDSGFYLCAWSVGGFNMNTEAFFGQGTRLTVV.